The 27 T cell receptor beta chains reported below all come from one sample, sequenced in a study of PD-1 blockade in classical Hodgkin lymphoma (dated by TCRdb to 2020 to 2022). The library was produced with the immunoSEQ multiplex PCR assay. TCRdb took this table from immuneACCESS and kept in-frame rearrangements with V and J called. Such tables lack part of the clones; where checked against another copy, unresolved V genes explain under half of the gap, and the rest is unexplained. The sample data list tens of thousands of clones, and over 60% of these were observed just once. The ten largest make up approximately 23% of the sample. The time point label for this specimen denotes: cycle 2 day 1 (C2D1) of nivolumab. Every trial patient had relapsed following autologous stem cell transplantation, and prior brentuximab vedotin exposure was what differed among cohorts A, B and C. The sample in question was peripheral blood mononuclear cells (PBMCs), obtained before the second cycle of nivolumab. Receptor source: a human donor with classical Hodgkin lymphoma.

This clone was observed a few times. The chain joins TRBV7-3 to TRBJ1-6; D gene ambiguous. The CDR3 consists of 13 residues. Trimming stripped 5 bases from V and 6 bases from J, with 8 bases between. Germline V lookup: CDR1 SGHTA, CDR2 FQGTGA. The CDR3 reads CASSDGSNSPLHF. The CDR3 DNA reads TGTGCCAGCAGCGATGGTTCTAATTCACCCCTCCACTTT.

J is TRBJ2-1 and V is TRBV19, with a weak D call TRBD1 (5 bases). V was pared by 4 bases and J by 3 bases, with 7 bases between. From germline, CDR1 is LNHDA and CDR2 SQIVND (reference sequence). The CDR3 runs 13 residues. The CDR3 region is CASSKGDYNEQFF. The CDR3 DNA reads TGTGCCAGTAGTAAAGGGGACTACAATGAGCAGTTCTTC.

The V call is TRBV19, the J call TRBJ1-5, with 11 bases lining up with TRBD1. The CDR3 has 17 residues. CDR1 is LNHDA, CDR2 SQIVND, per germline (reference sequence). V lost 5 bases and J lost 2; bases outside the gene matches: 8. The chain's CDR3 is CASSYRDRGGGNQPQHF. The CDR3 DNA follows: TGTGCCAGTAGTTACCGGGACAGGGGGGGCGGCAATCAGCCCCAGCATTTT.

With respect to this clone: Distinct nucleotide sequences in the sample also encode this CDR3. The V gene is TRBV5-1, the J gene TRBJ1-1; the D gene is possibly TRBD1 (5 bases). CDR3 size: 14 residues. Germline V gene sequence: CDR1 SGHRS, CDR2 YFSETQ. V was shortened by 2 bases and J by 1 base, with 9 bases between the two germline ends. CDR3 loop: CASSLGDSNTEAFF. CDR3 in DNA: TGCGCCAGCAGCTTAGGGGACTCGAACACTGAAGCTTTCTTT.

The chain combines TRBV6-5 with TRBJ2-7, with TRBD2 identical over 8 bases. V lost 4 bases to trimming and J lost 3 bases; unmatched junction nucleotides: 8. The CDR3 extends over 15 amino acids. Germline CDR1 MNHEY, CDR2 SVGAGI. CDR3 bases: TGTGCCAGCAGTTTGGGTCTAGCGGGTGGCTACGAGCAGTACTTC. This codes for CASSLGLAGGYEQYF.

The chain recombines TRBV5-4 with TRBJ2-1; D is unclear. This CDR3 comprises 13 residues. Germline V lookup: CDR1 SGHNT, CDR2 YYREEE (reference sequence). V gave up 0 bases and J gave up 7 bases, with 8 bases separating them. CDR3 amino acids: CASSLVGDNEQFF. The CDR3 DNA sequence: TGTGCCAGCAGCTTGGTCGGTGATAATGAGCAGTTCTTC.

The chain is built from TRBV28 and TRBJ1-2; a possible D gene is TRBD1 (6 bases). V was cut by 6 bases and J by 8 bases, with 16 bases left in between. The length of the CDR3 is 13 residues. Germline values: CDR1 MDHEN, CDR2 SYDVKM. The CDR3 nucleotides are TGTGCCAGCAGACTGACCACAGGGTTGGGCTACACCTTC. Translation: CASRLTTGLGYTF.

The J gene is TRBJ2-7, the V gene TRBV5-4; unclear D gene. Deletions cut 4 bases from V and 6 bases from J, with 17 bases between. CDR1 is SGHNT, CDR2 YYREEE, per germline (reference sequence). The CDR3 extends over 14 amino acids. The DNA for the CDR3 is TGTGCCAGCAGCCCGGCCAGACCGACCTCCGAGCAGTACTTC. As protein: CASSPARPTSEQYF.

As to this clone: At the DNA level, this CDR3 is encoded by other sequences in the same sample as well. The CDR3 loop is CASSELGDLYEQYF. DNA for the CDR3: TGTGCCAGCAGTGAACTGGGAGATCTCTACGAGCAGTACTTC. This chain links TRBV6-1 with TRBJ2-7; tentative D call: TRBD2 (5 bases). Germline V gene data show CDR1 as MNHNS and CDR2 as SASEGT. This CDR3 contains 14 residues. V lost 2 bases and J 3 bases, leaving 11 bases between the germline ends.

The J gene is TRBJ2-3, the V gene TRBV19, with D possibly being TRBD1 (6 bases). Germline V gene sequence: CDR1 LNHDA, CDR2 SQIVND (reference sequence). The CDR3 runs to 13 residues. Between the trimmed V and J ends, which lost 3 bases and 3 bases, there was a span of 7 bases. In DNA form, the CDR3 reads TGTGCCAGTAGTATCAGGGGTACAGATACGCAGTATTTT. This codes for CASSIRGTDTQYF.

This chain connects TRBV6-5 to TRBJ2-2; 7 positions match TRBD2. V shed 1 base, J shed 2 bases, and the junction held 4 bases outside the gene matches. Germline lookup yields CDR1 MNHEY and CDR2 SVGAGI. CDR3 length: 16 residues. The CDR3 DNA follows: TGTGCCAGCAGTTACTTGTCTAGCGGTAACACCGGGGAGCTGTTTTTT. Translating gives CASSYLSSGNTGELFF.

The gene calls are TRBV11-2 and TRBJ2-4, with 7 bases fitting TRBD1. Germline V gene data show CDR1 as SGHAT and CDR2 as FQNNGV. The CDR3 has 18 residues. The junction had 11 bases not matched to a gene; V was cut back by 2 bases and J by 1 base. DNA for the CDR3: TGTGCCAGCAGCTTAACCGCAATGACAGGGTGGGCCAAAAACATTCAGTACTTC. This gives the protein CASSLTAMTGWAKNIQYF.

This clone was detected a few times. The same CDR3 can be traced to other DNA sequences in this sample. The chain joins TRBV11-2 to TRBJ2-7; D gene unclear. The V and J ends lost 5 bases and 3 bases respectively, with 5 bases between them. Germline-derived CDR1 and CDR2 are SGHAT and FQNNGV. This CDR3 is 11 amino acids long. Here the CDR3 DNA reads TGTGCCAGCAGCGGCAACTACGAGCAGTACTTC. Residues: CASSGNYEQYF. Full variable domain (rest looked up from reference TRBV11-2 and TRBJ2-7): EAGVAQSPRYKIIEKRQSVAFWCNPISGHATLYWYQQILGQGPKLLIQFQNNGVVDDSQLPKDRFSAERLKGVDSTLKIQPAKLEDSAVYLCASSGNYEQYFGPGTRLTVT.

CDR3 sequence: CASSVAAADTQYF. Written as DNA, the CDR3 is TGTGCCAGCAGCGTAGCTGCCGCAGATACGCAGTATTTT. The V call is TRBV9, the J call TRBJ2-3; D gene unclear. The germline gives CDR1 SGDLS, CDR2 YYNGEE. Between the trimmed V and J ends, which lost 0 bases and 4 bases, there was a span of 6 bases. CDR3 size: 13 residues.

The gene calls are TRBV4-3 and TRBJ1-1; D gene ambiguous. Trimming removed 0 bases at V and 7 bases at J, with 15 bases between. CDR1 is LGHNA and CDR2 is YSLEER in the germline V gene. The CDR3 sequence is 15 residues long. The CDR3 region has the DNA TGCGCCAGCAGCCAAGAGACGGGGATAAGTGGTGAAGCTTTCTTT. It yields the protein CASSQETGISGEAFF.

The chain joins TRBV27 to TRBJ2-5, with 8 bases matching TRBD1. V was pared by 5 bases and J by 5 bases, with 4 bases of the junction left unmatched. The CDR3 length is 13 residues. Germline CDR1 MNHEY, CDR2 SMNVEV (reference sequence). CDR3 in DNA: TGTGCCAGCAGTGTATGGGACAGGGAGACCCAGTACTTC. It encodes CASSVWDRETQYF.

The rearrangement joins TRBV10-3 to TRBJ1-2; perhaps TRBD1 as D (5 bases). The CDR3 is 18 amino acids. The V gene lost 0 bases and the J gene lost 8 bases, with 25 bases spanning the gap. In germline, CDR1 is ENHRY, CDR2 SYGVKD. The CDR3 reads CAISESGTPTGRSSGYTF. The DNA for the CDR3 is TGTGCCATCAGTGAGTCCGGGACCCCTACAGGTAGGAGTAGCGGCTACACCTTC.

This chain links TRBV7-6 with TRBJ2-1; TRBD1 aligns across 8 bases. Germline V CDR1 and CDR2: SGHVS, FNYEAQ. Trimming took 2 bases from V and 9 from J; bases not matched to a gene: 6. The CDR3 is made up of 14 amino acids. The chain's CDR3 is CASSLMYTGGEQFF. The CDR3 bases are TGTGCCAGCAGCTTAATGTACACAGGGGGTGAGCAGTTCTTC.

V is TRBV5-4 and J is TRBJ2-7; D remains ambiguous. Germline lookup yields CDR1 SGHNT and CDR2 YYREEE (reference sequence). The germline V and J ends were trimmed by 7 bases and 6 bases, with 11 bases remaining between them. The CDR3 runs 11 residues. The CDR3 loop reads CASAGVGEQYF. The CDR3, as DNA: TGTGCCAGCGCCGGAGTCGGCGAGCAGTACTTC.

V usage is TRBV4-3 and J usage is TRBJ1-2, with D maybe TRBD1 (5 bases). Trimming removed 1 base at V and 0 bases at J, with 9 bases between. This CDR3 is built from 15 residues. The V gene's germline CDR1 is LGHNA and CDR2 YSLEER. The DNA of the CDR3 is TGCGCCAGCAGCCAAGGGGGGATGGCTAACTATGGCTACACCTTC. Protein sequence: CASSQGGMANYGYTF.

This chain joins TRBV28 and TRBJ1-5; 11 nucleotides align to TRBD1. Germline lookup yields CDR1 MDHEN and CDR2 SYDVKM. The ends lost 4 bases at V and 7 bases at J; junction bases unmatched: 9. The CDR3 is 16 amino acids. CDR3 region: CASSSGDWTGGQPQHF. The CDR3 coding sequence is TGTGCCAGCAGTTCCGGTGATTGGACAGGGGGCCAGCCCCAGCATTTT.

This CDR3 is CASSPELRQGQPQHF. The CDR3, as DNA: TGCGCCAGCAGCCCAGAGTTACGGCAAGGTCAGCCCCAGCATTTT. The chain joins TRBV5-1 to TRBJ1-5; the D is unclear. V was clipped by 4 bases and J by 6 bases, with 17 bases between them. Germline V gives CDR1 SGHRS, CDR2 YFSETQ. CDR3 length: 15 amino acids.

DNA of the CDR3: TGTGCCACCAGCGCGATGACAGGGGGCGGGGAGCAGTTCTTC. Protein product: CATSAMTGGGEQFF. The rearrangement uses TRBV15 and TRBJ2-1; the match to TRBD1 covers 10 bases. Trimming removed 5 bases from V and 10 bases from J; junction bases left unmatched: 8. Germline loops: CDR1 LNHNV, CDR2 YYDKDF (reference sequence). CDR3 size: 14 residues.

This clone was detected once. This chain joins TRBV5-5 and TRBJ2-5; D is unresolved. In germline, CDR1 is SGHKS, CDR2 YYEKEE (reference sequence). The length of the CDR3 is 11 residues. Trimming shortened V by 2 bases and J by 1 base, and 0 bases separated the two germline ends. Written as DNA, the CDR3 is TGTGCCAGCAGCTTCCAAGAGACCCAGTACTTC. Amino acids: CASSFQETQYF.

V and J are TRBV28 and TRBJ2-1; 7 bases are shared with TRBD2. The germline gives CDR1 MDHEN, CDR2 SYDVKM. Unmatched junction bases numbered 4, after V lost 1 base and J lost 4 bases. There are 15 residues in the CDR3. CDR3 amino acids: CASSLLRGIYNEQFF. CDR3 bases: TGTGCCAGCAGTTTATTGCGGGGGATATACAATGAGCAGTTCTTC.

The rearrangement uses TRBV29-1 and TRBJ2-7, with D tentatively TRBD2 (6 bases). With 6 bases removed from V and 0 bases from J, the gap between germline ends came to 15 bases. CDR3 length: 14 residues. Germline loops: CDR1 SQVTM, CDR2 ANQGSEA. CDR3: CSVRGGTSSYEQYF. The DNA for the CDR3 is TGCAGCGTCCGGGGCGGGACGAGCTCCTACGAGCAGTACTTC.

This chain uses TRBV5-8 with TRBJ1-1; D call uncertain. Germline V lookup: CDR1 SGHTS, CDR2 YDEGEE. Trimming shortened V by 0 bases and J by 11 bases, and 14 bases separated the two germline ends. This CDR3 spans 13 amino acids. The CDR3 nucleotides read TGTGCCAGCAGCTTGGTCGGTGGAGGCGAGGCTTTCTTT. It codes for CASSLVGGGEAFF.